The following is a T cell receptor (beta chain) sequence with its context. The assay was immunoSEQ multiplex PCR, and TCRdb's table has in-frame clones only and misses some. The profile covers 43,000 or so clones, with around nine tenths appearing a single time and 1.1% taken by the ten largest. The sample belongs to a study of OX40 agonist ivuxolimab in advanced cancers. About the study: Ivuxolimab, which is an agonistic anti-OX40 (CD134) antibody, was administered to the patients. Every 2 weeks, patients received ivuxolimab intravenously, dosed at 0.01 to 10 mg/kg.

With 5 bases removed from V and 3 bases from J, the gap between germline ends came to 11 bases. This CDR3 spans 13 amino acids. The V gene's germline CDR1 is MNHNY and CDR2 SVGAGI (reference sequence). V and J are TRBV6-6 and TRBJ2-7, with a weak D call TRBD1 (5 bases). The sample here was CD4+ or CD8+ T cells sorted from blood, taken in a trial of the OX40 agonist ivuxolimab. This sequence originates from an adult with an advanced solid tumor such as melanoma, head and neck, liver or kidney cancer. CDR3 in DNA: TGTGCCAGCAGTAGCGACAGAAGCTACGAGCAGTACTTC. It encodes CASSSDRSYEQYF.